The sequence of this T cell receptor (beta chain) was determined in a study of metastatic and nonmetastatic thyroid tumors. Turning to the study itself: For malignant and benign thyroid patients, tumor or nodule tissue and blood were the sources whose repertoires were compared.

All patients were untreated before thyroid surgery. MiXCR reprocessed the PCR reads for TCRdb. The table lists about 47,000 clones, around 25% of them singletons. For this clone: Its cognate antigen is unknown.

The trim removed 6 bases at V and 1 base at J, leaving 4 bases unmatched. Germline values: CDR1 DFQATT, CDR2 SNEGSKA (reference sequence). The CDR3 runs 14 residues. Study observations and caveats: According to reports, the diversity of TCR beta was significantly higher in malignant thyroid tumors than in benign nodules, and this held in both blood and tumor samples.

J is TRBJ2-3 and V is TRBV20-1; the match to TRBD1 covers 10 bases. The specimen sequenced was blood. The TCR comes from a male donor with papillary thyroid cancer or a benign thyroid nodule (not recorded which). Some clones in this sample may be carry-over from other donors' samples. CDR3 DNA sequence: TGCAGTGCCCGTGGGACAGGGGGCACAGATACGCAGTATTTT. It encodes CSARGTGGTDTQYF.